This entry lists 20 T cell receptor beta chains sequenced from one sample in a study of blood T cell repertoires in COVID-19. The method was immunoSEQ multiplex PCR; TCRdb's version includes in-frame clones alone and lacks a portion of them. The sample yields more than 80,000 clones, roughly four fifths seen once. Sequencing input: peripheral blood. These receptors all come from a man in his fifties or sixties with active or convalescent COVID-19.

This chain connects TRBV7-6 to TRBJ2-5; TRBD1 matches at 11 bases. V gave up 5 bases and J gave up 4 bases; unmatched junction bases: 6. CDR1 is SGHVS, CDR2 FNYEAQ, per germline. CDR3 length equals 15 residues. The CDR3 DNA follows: TGTGCCAGCAGCCAAGGGACAGGGGGGGGAGAGACCCAGTACTTC. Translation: CASSQGTGGGETQYF.

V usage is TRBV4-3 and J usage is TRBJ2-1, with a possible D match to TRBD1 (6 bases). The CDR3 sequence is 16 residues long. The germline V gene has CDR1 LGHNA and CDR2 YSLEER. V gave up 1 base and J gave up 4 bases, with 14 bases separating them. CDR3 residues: CASSQAPQGGYNEQFF. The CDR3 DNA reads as TGCGCCAGCAGCCAAGCCCCTCAAGGGGGATACAATGAGCAGTTCTTC.

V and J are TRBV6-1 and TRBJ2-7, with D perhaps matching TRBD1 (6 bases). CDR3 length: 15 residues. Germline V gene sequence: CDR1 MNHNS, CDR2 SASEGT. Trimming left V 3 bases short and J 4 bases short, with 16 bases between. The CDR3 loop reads CASSEAGRGIYEQYF. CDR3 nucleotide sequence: TGTGCCAGCAGTGAGGCAGGTAGGGGGATTTACGAGCAGTACTTC.

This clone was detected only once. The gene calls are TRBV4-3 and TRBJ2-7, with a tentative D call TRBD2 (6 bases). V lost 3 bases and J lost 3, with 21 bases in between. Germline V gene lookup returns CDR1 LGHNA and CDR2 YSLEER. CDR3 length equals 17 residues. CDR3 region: CASSQVPSGLASYEQYF. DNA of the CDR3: TGCGCCAGCAGCCAGGTCCCCTCAGGGCTAGCGAGCTACGAGCAGTACTTC.

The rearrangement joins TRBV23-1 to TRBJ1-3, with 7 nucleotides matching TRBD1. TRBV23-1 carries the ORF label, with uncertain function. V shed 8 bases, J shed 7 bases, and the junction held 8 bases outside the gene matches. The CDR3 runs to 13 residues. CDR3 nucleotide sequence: TGCGCCAGCGGACCACAGGGGAAGAACACCATATATTTT. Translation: CASGPQGKNTIYF.

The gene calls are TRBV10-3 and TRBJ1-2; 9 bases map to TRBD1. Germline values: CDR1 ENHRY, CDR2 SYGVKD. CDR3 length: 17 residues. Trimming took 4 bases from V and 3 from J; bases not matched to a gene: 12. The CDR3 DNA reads TGTGCCATCAGTGGGCCGGGACAGGGATTAGAGGACTATGGCTACACCTTC. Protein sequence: CAISGPGQGLEDYGYTF.

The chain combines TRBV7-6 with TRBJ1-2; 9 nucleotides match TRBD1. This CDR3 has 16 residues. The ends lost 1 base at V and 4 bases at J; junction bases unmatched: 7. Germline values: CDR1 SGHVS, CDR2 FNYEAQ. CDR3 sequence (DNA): TGTGCCAGCAGCTTAGAGGGACAGGGAGGGGGCTATGGCTACACCTTC. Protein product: CASSLEGQGGGYGYTF.

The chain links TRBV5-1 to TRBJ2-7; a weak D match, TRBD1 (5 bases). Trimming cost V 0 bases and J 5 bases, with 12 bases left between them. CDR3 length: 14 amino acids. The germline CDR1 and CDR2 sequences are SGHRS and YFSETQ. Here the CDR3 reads CASSLGGDTHEQYF. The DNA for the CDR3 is TGCGCCAGCAGCTTGGGGGGCGATACCCACGAGCAGTACTTC.

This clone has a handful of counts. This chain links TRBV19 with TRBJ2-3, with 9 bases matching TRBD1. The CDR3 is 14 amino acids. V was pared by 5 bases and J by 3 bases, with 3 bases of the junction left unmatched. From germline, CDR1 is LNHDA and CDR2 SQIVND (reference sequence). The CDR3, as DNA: TGTGCCAGTAGTTTGGGGACAGGGACAGATACGCAGTATTTT. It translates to CASSLGTGTDTQYF.

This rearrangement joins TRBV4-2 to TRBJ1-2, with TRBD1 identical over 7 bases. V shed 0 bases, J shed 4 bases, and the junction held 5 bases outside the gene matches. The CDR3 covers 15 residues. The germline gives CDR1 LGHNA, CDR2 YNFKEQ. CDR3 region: CASSQDRDRVYGYTF. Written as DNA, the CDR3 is TGTGCCAGCAGCCAAGATCGCGACAGGGTCTATGGCTACACCTTC.

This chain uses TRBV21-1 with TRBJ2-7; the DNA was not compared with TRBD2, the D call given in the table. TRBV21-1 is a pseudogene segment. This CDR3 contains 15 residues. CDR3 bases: TGTGCCAGCACTCCAAGGGAGGGTTTAAGTTGCGAGCAGTACTTC. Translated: CASTPREGLSCEQYF.

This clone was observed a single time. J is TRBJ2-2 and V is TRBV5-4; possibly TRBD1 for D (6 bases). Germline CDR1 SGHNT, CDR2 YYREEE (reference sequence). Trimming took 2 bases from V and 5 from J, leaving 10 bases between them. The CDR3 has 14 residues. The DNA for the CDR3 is TGTGCCAGCAGCTTTACAGGGTGGACCGGGGAGCTGTTTTTT. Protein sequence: CASSFTGWTGELFF.

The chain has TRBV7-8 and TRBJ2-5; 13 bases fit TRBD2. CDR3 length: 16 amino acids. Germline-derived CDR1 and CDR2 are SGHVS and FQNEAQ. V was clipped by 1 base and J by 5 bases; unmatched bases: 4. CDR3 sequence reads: CASSLDGTSGVETQYF. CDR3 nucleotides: TGTGCCAGCAGCTTAGATGGGACTAGCGGGGTTGAGACCCAGTACTTC.

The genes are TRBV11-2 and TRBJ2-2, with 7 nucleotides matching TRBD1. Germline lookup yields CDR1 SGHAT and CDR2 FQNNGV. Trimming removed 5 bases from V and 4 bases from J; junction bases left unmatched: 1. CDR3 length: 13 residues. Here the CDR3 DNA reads TGTGCCAGCAGCCCAGGGGGCACCGGGGAGCTGTTTTTT. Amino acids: CASSPGGTGELFF.

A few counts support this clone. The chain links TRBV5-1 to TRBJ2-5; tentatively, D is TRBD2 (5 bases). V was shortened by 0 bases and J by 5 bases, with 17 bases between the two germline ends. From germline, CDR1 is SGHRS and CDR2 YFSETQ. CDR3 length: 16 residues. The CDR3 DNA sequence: TGCGCCAGCAGCTTGGCCCGTGGAGCGGCGGTGGAGACCCAGTACTTC. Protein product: CASSLARGAAVETQYF.

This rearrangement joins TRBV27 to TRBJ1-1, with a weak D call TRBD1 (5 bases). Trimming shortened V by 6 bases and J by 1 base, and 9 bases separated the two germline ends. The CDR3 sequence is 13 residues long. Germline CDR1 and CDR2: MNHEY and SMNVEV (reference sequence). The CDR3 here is CASSRGQNTEAFF. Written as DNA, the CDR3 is TGTGCCAGCAGCCGTGGACAGAACACTGAAGCTTTCTTT.

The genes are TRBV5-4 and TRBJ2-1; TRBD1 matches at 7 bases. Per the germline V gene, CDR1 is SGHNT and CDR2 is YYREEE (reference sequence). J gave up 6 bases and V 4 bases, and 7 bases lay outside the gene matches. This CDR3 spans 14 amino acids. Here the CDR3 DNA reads TGTGCCAGCAGCACCTGGGACAGTAGCAATGAGCAGTTCTTC. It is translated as CASSTWDSSNEQFF.

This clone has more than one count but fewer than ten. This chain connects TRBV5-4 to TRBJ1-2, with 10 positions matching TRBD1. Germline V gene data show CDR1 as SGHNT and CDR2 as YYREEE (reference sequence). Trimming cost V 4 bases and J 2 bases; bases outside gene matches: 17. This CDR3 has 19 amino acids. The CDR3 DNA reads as TGTGCCAGCAGCCCGGGAGCCGGGACAGGGGCCCAACGGAACTATGGCTACACCTTC. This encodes CASSPGAGTGAQRNYGYTF.

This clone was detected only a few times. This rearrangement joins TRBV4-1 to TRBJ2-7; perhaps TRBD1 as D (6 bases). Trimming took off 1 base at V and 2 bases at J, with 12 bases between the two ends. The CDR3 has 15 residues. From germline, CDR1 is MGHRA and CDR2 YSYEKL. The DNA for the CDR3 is TGCGCCAGCAGCCAAGGGCCCGGACAGACCTACGAGCAGTACGTC. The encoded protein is CASSQGPGQTYEQYV.

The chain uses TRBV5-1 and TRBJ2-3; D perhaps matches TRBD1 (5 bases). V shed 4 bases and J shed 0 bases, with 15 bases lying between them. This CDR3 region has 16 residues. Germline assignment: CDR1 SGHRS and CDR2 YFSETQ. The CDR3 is CASSPLPTESTDTQYF. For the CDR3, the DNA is TGCGCCAGCAGCCCGCTACCGACAGAGAGCACAGATACGCAGTATTTT.